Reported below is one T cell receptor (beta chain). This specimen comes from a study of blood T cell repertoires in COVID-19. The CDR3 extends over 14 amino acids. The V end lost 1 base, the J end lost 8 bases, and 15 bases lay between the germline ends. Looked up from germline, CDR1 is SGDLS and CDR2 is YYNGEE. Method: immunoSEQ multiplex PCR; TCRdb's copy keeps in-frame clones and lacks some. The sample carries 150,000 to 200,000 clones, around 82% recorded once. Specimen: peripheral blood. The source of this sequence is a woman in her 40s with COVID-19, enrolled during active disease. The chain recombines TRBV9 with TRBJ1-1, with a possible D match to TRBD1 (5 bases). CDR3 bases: TGTGCCAGCAGCGTAAGACAGATACCAACCGAAGCTTTCTTT. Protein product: CASSVRQIPTEAFF.